This TCR beta chain stems from a study of cytomegalovirus exposure and HLA in healthy donors. Study-wide results and limits: TCR beta V- and J-gene trimming was later associated with a missense DCLRE1C variant. An analysis done earlier found most TCR beta V segments productive about 87% or about 30% of the time.

There are 15 residues in the CDR3. The V gene's germline CDR1 is SGHVS and CDR2 FNYEAQ. J was trimmed by 1 base and V by 1 base; bases with no gene match: 3. With regard to this clone: The antigen remains undetermined.

PCR involved 60 Vbeta and 13 Jbeta primers. The table came from immunoSEQ multiplex PCR; TCRdb's copy has only in-frame clones and leaves some out. Of under 200,000 clones in the sample, about four fifths were seen once. The TCR was taken from a woman between 18 and 29 years old in good health and CMV-seronegative. The sample was PBMCs. The V and J genes are TRBV7-6 and TRBJ2-5, with 7 nucleotides matching TRBD2. The CDR3 here is CASSLDSGGQETQYF. CDR3 bases: TGTGCCAGCAGCTTAGATTCGGGGGGCCAAGAGACCCAGTACTTC.